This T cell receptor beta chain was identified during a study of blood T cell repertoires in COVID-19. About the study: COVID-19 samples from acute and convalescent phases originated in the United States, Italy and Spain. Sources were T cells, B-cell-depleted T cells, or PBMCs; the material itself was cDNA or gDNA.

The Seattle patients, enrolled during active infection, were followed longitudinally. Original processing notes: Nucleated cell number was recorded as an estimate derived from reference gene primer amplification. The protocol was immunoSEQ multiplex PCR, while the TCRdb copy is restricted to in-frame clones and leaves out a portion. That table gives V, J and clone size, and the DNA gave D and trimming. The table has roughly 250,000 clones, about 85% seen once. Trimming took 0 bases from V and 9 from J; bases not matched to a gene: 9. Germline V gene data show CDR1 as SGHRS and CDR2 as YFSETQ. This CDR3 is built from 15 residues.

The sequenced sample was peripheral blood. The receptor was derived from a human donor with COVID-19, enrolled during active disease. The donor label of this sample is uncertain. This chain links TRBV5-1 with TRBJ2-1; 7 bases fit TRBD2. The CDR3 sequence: CASSLDGTTTPEQFF. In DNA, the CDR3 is TGCGCCAGCAGCTTGGACGGGACTACTACCCCTGAGCAGTTCTTC.